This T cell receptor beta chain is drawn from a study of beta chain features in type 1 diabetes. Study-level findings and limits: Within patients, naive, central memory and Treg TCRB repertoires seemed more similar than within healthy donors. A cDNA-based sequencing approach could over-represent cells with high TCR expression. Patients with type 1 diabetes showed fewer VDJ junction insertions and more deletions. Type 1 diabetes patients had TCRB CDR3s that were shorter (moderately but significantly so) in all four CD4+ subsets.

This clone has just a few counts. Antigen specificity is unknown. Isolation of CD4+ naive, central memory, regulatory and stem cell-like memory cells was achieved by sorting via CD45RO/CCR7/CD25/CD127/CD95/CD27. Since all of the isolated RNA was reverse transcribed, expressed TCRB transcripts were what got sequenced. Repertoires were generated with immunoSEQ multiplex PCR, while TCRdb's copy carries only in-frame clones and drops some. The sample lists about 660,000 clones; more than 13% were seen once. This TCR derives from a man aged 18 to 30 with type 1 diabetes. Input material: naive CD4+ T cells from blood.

The CDR3 reads CASSQVYNGTLKYF. The CDR3 DNA sequence: TGTGCCAGCAGCCAAGTCTATAACGGGACCCTGAAGTATTTT. This sequence joins TRBV14 and TRBJ2-3; D tentatively reads TRBD1 or TRBD2 (5 bases each). This CDR3 comprises 14 residues. Germline loops: CDR1 SGHDN, CDR2 FVKESK. V was shortened by 1 base and J by 13 bases, with 18 bases between the two germline ends.